Presented here are 16 T cell receptor beta chains from one specimen sequenced in a study of vaccination effects on CD4 cells after COVID-19. No antigens are known for them. CD4+ T cells specific for antigen were expanded with viral peptide pools by the ViraFEST assay before sequencing. Following 10 days of culture, CD4+ T cells were isolated. Nucleocapsid antibodies stayed negative before and after vaccination, showing no earlier SARS-CoV-2 infection. TCRdb keeps only in-frame clones here, not all; method: immunoSEQ multiplex PCR. The data show around 63,000 clones, less than 80% seen once. The material was CD4+ T cells from PBMCs cultured with HCoV-OC43 spike peptides, obtained before COVID-19 vaccination. As for subset: HCoV-OC43 spike overlapping peptide pool stimulation. The source of these receptors is a human donor who received a COVID-19 vaccine.

The chain couples TRBV4-2 to TRBJ1-2; TRBD1 might be the D (5 bases). From germline, CDR1 is LGHNA and CDR2 YNFKEQ. This CDR3 has 15 amino acids. The germline V and J ends were trimmed by 0 bases and 6 bases, with 14 bases remaining between them. In nucleotides, the CDR3 is TGTGCCAGCAGCCAAGATCTCAGGGAGCTGAATGGCTACACCTTC. This codes for CASSQDLRELNGYTF.

The chain links TRBV7-8 to TRBJ1-2, with D possibly being TRBD1 (5 bases). The CDR3 extends over 15 amino acids. Trimming took off 4 bases at V and 7 bases at J, with 19 bases between the two ends. CDR1 is SGHVS, CDR2 FQNEAQ, per germline. CDR3 coding DNA: TGTGCCAGCAGCTCCTCCCAGGGCGCCCAGGGTGGCTACACCTTC. This sequence encodes CASSSSQGAQGGYTF.

This clone appeared once. This sequence joins TRBV7-2 and TRBJ1-6; the D gene is possibly TRBD1 (6 bases). Trimming left V 3 bases short and J 0 bases short, with 12 bases between. The length of the CDR3 is 17 residues. From germline, CDR1 is SGHTA and CDR2 FQGNSA. The CDR3 loop reads CASSFSARGSYNSPLHF. DNA for the CDR3: TGTGCCAGCAGCTTTTCGGCCAGGGGCTCCTATAATTCACCCCTCCACTTT. Full variable domain (rest looked up from reference TRBV7-2 and TRBJ1-6): GAGVSQSPSNKVTEKGKDVELRCDPISGHTALYWYRQSLGQGLEFLIYFQGNSAPDKSGLPSDRFSAERTGGSVSTLTIQRTQQEDSAVYLCASSFSARGSYNSPLHFGNGTRLTVT.

The chain is built from TRBV5-1 and TRBJ2-5; 13 nucleotides match TRBD2. The V gene end was trimmed by 2 bases and the J gene end by 2 bases; junction bases not matched to a gene: 3. The CDR3 runs 16 residues. CDR1 and CDR2 from the germline V gene are SGHRS and YFSETQ. CDR3 sequence reads: CASSLLAGGIQETQYF. CDR3 bases: TGCGCCAGCAGCTTACTAGCGGGGGGGATTCAAGAGACCCAGTACTTC.

V and J are TRBV20-1 and TRBJ1-2, with a tentative D call TRBD1 (6 bases). CDR1 and CDR2 (germline): DFQATT, SNEGSKA (reference sequence). CDR3 length equals 11 residues. With 3 bases removed from V and 8 bases from J, the gap between germline ends came to 10 bases. The CDR3 DNA follows: TGCAGTGCTAGTACAGGGTTCGGCTACACCTTC. Translation: CSASTGFGYTF.

This clone was seen once. This chain uses TRBV7-2 with TRBJ2-5, with 7 bases lining up with TRBD1. V was clipped by 4 bases and J by 3 bases; unmatched bases: 2. The CDR3 is 13 residues long. Germline loops: CDR1 SGHTA, CDR2 FQGNSA. CDR3 protein: CASSSTGEETQYF. In nucleotides, the CDR3 is TGTGCCAGCAGCTCAACAGGGGAAGAGACCCAGTACTTC.

This clone was counted once. The V call is TRBV5-8, the J call TRBJ2-5; possibly TRBD1 for D (5 bases). The CDR3 is 14 amino acids. Germline lookup yields CDR1 SGHTS and CDR2 YDEGEE. The ends were cut back, 0 bases at V and 3 bases at J, with 9 bases in the middle. The CDR3 nucleotides read TGTGCCAGCAGCTTGGGGAAGGGGAAAGAGACCCAGTACTTC. Encoded protein: CASSLGKGKETQYF.

The CDR3 DNA sequence: TGTGCCAGCTCACCACCGAGGACTGGGGGTGCAGAGACCCAGTACTTC. It encodes CASSPPRTGGAETQYF. V usage is TRBV18 and J usage is TRBJ2-5, with D possibly called TRBD1 or TRBD2 (5 bases each). CDR3 length: 16 residues. Germline V gives CDR1 KGHSH, CDR2 LQKENI. V was shortened by 0 bases and J by 4 bases, with 15 bases between the two germline ends.

This chain links TRBV7-9 with TRBJ2-2; D not certain. Germline V lookup: CDR1 SEHNR, CDR2 FQNEAQ (reference sequence). Trimming took 1 base from V and 1 from J, leaving 1 base between them. The CDR3 has 13 residues. CDR3 nucleotides: TGTGCCAGCAGCTTAGGGAACACCGGGGAGCTGTTTTTT. Its translation: CASSLGNTGELFF. The full variable domain, its missing parts supplied by reference TRBV7-9 and TRBJ2-2, is DTGVSQNPRHKITKRGQNVTFRCDPISEHNRLYWYRQTLGQGPEFLTYFQNEAQLEKSRLLSDRFSAERPKGSFSTLEIQRTEQGDSAMYLCASSLGNTGELFFGEGSRLTVL.

As DNA, the CDR3 is TGTGCCAGCAGTGAAGGACAGGGGGCGTTTTACGAGCAGTACGTC. Residues: CASSEGQGAFYEQYV. The rearrangement uses TRBV6-1 and TRBJ2-7, with 10 bases aligning to TRBD1. Trimming cost V 1 base and J 4 bases; bases outside gene matches: 4. CDR1 and CDR2 (germline): MNHNS, SASEGT. There are 15 residues in the CDR3.

The V and J genes are TRBV7-9 and TRBJ1-2, with 8 positions matching TRBD1. Looked up from germline, CDR1 is SEHNR and CDR2 is FQNEAQ (reference sequence). The CDR3 is made up of 16 amino acids. After removal of 4 bases from V and 7 bases from J, the junction contained 14 bases not matched to a gene. CDR3 in amino acids: CASSSNGQDRASGYTF. For the CDR3, the DNA is TGTGCCAGCAGCTCAAATGGTCAGGACAGGGCGTCTGGCTACACCTTC.

This chain joins TRBV2 and TRBJ1-2; D is undetermined. CDR3 length: 15 amino acids. Germline loops: CDR1 SNHLY, CDR2 FYNNEI. Trimming cost V 8 bases and J 1 base, with 17 bases left between them. The CDR3 coding sequence is TGTGCCAGCCGTACCAAGGCCGAAGTTAACTATGGCTACACCTTC. It codes for CASRTKAEVNYGYTF.

The chain is built from TRBV5-1 and TRBJ1-4; TRBD1 matches 9 bases. V trimming: 4 bases; J trimming: 5 bases; junction bases outside the gene matches: 6. This CDR3 is built from 15 residues. Germline V CDR1 and CDR2: SGHRS, YFSETQ. Here the CDR3 DNA reads TGCGCCAGCAGCCCCCGGACAGGGGAAAATGAAAAACTGTTTTTT. Encoded protein: CASSPRTGENEKLFF.

The rearrangement uses TRBV5-5 and TRBJ1-4; possible D gene TRBD1, 5 bases. Germline V CDR1 and CDR2: SGHKS, YYEKEE (reference sequence). The ends were cut back, 3 bases at V and 7 bases at J, with 16 bases in the middle. The CDR3 loop spans 15 amino acids. The DNA for the CDR3 is TGTGCCAGCAGCTGGAATGTCCCAGGGATTGAAAAACTGTTTTTT. Encoded protein: CASSWNVPGIEKLFF.

The V gene is TRBV10-3, the J gene TRBJ2-2; D is perhaps TRBD1 or TRBD2 (5 bases each). Germline lookup yields CDR1 ENHRY and CDR2 SYGVKD. Trimming removed 2 bases at V and 7 bases at J, with 23 bases between. The CDR3 extends over 18 amino acids. CDR3 loop: CAISEGWGSSTSIGELFF. DNA of the CDR3: TGTGCCATCAGTGAGGGATGGGGGTCCTCAACCAGCATCGGGGAGCTGTTTTTT.

The chain couples TRBV28 to TRBJ1-3; perhaps TRBD1 as D (5 bases). The V and J ends lost 4 bases and 4 bases respectively, with 11 bases between them. The CDR3 spans 14 residues. Germline V gives CDR1 MDHEN, CDR2 SYDVKM. CDR3 loop: CASSWGGWGNTIYF. The CDR3 DNA reads TGTGCCAGCAGTTGGGGGGGGTGGGGAAACACCATATATTTT.